The next 23 T cell receptor beta chains were all read from a single sample in a study of T cells in Graves' hyperthyroidism and ophthalmopathy. TCR beta CDR3 regions were amplified from RNA. The study used the HTBI primer set for a first-round RT-PCR of the TCR CDR3. Each CDR3 protein is one row after TCRdb ran MiXCR on the multiplex PCR reads. Among about 570,000 distinct CDR3 sequences listed, 12% to 15% were seen once. The sequenced sample was blood. The receptors originated from a woman between 35 and 50 years old with Graves' hyperthyroidism.

This clonotype was detected many times. J is TRBJ2-2 and V is TRBV2, with D perhaps TRBD2 (6 bases). V lost 7 bases and J lost 0, with 9 bases in between. CDR3 length equals 14 residues. CDR1 is SNHLY and CDR2 is FYNNEI in the germline V gene. This CDR3 is CASMVAANTGELFF. CDR3 DNA: TGTGCCAGCATGGTAGCGGCGAACACCGGGGAGCTGTTTTTT.

This clonotype was seen many times. The chain combines TRBV5-1 with TRBJ1-1, with D perhaps matching TRBD1 (6 bases). The germline V and J ends were trimmed by 4 bases and 1 base, with 14 bases remaining between them. Germline V lookup: CDR1 SGHRS, CDR2 YFSETQ. The CDR3 runs to 15 residues. CDR3 sequence (DNA): TGCGCCAGCAGCATGCCAGGACAGCCGAACACTGAAGCTTTCTTT. As protein: CASSMPGQPNTEAFF.

The V and J genes are TRBV25-1 and TRBJ2-2; 7 nucleotides agree with TRBD2. The V and J ends lost 6 bases and 6 bases, in that order; junction bases with no gene match: 13. Germline V gene lookup returns CDR1 MGHDK and CDR2 SYGVNS. The CDR3 sequence is 16 residues long. The CDR3: CASSHGLVRDAGELFF. In nucleotides, the CDR3 is TGTGCCAGCAGCCACGGACTAGTTCGTGACGCCGGGGAGCTGTTTTTT.

CDR3 DNA sequence: TGTGCCAGCTCACCGGGGATTCGCGGGAACACCGGGGAGCTGTTTTTT. It yields the protein CASSPGIRGNTGELFF. This chain connects TRBV18 to TRBJ2-2; unclear D gene. Germline CDR1 and CDR2: KGHSH and LQKENI. V was clipped by 3 bases and J by 1 base, with 12 bases between them. The CDR3 contains 16 residues.

Comment on this clonotype: One end of the junction varies from germline; a read error may be responsible. V and J are TRBV10-3 and TRBJ2-2; 9 positions agree with TRBD2. The CDR3 is 15 amino acids. Germline CDR1 and CDR2: ENHRY and SYGVKD. The CDR3 bases are TGTGCCATCAATAACCTAGCGGGAAACACCAGGGAGCTGTTTTTT. Translating gives CAINNLAGNTRELFF.

In this sample, this clonotype turned up many times. This chain's CDR3 is CATSTGIPPYEQYF. DNA for the CDR3: TGCGCCACCTCTACCGGGATCCCGCCATACGAGCAGTACTTC. The V and J genes are TRBV5-1 and TRBJ2-7, with D maybe TRBD2 (5 bases). With 9 bases removed from V and 4 bases from J, the gap between germline ends came to 20 bases. The CDR3 runs 14 residues. Germline V gives CDR1 SGHRS, CDR2 YFSETQ.

The rearrangement links TRBV5-1 to TRBJ2-5; TRBD2 matches 10 bases. V shed 2 bases, J shed 4 bases, and the junction held 8 bases outside the gene matches. Looked up from germline, CDR1 is SGHRS and CDR2 is YFSETQ. The CDR3 has 16 amino acids. CDR3 residues: CASSFTGTSVGETQYF. CDR3 DNA: TGCGCCAGCAGCTTTACCGGGACTAGCGTGGGAGAGACCCAGTACTTC. The full variable domain, rest sourced from reference TRBV5-1 and TRBJ2-5, is KAGVTQTPRYLIKTRGQQVTLSCSPISGHRSVSWYQQTPGQGLQFLFEYFSETQRNKGNFPGRFSGRQFSNSRSEMNVSTLELGDSALYLCASSFTGTSVGETQYFGPGTRLLVL.

Ten or more counts support this clonotype. The V and J genes are TRBV5-4 and TRBJ2-1; 14 nucleotides match TRBD2. The CDR3 sequence is 19 residues long. Germline V gene lookup returns CDR1 SGHNT and CDR2 YYREEE (reference sequence). The trim removed 3 bases at V and 5 bases at J, leaving 13 bases unmatched. CDR3 nucleotides: TGTGCCAGCAGCTCGGGACTAGCGGGAGCGGGTTTGGGGAACAATGAGCAGTTCTTC. Its protein is CASSSGLAGAGLGNNEQFF.

This clonotype was found many times. The chain is built from TRBV11-2 and TRBJ2-6, with no clear D. Germline values: CDR1 SGHAT, CDR2 FQNNGV. The CDR3 loop spans 14 amino acids. V gave up 0 bases and J gave up 3 bases, with 3 bases separating them. The CDR3 spells CASSLDGGANVLTF. CDR3 nucleotides: TGTGCCAGCAGCTTAGATGGTGGGGCCAACGTCCTGACTTTC.

Comment on this clonotype: One junction end does not reproduce the germline sequence, and a read error may be involved. The V call is TRBV2, the J call TRBJ2-7, with 8 bases lining up with TRBD1. Germline assignment: CDR1 SNHLY and CDR2 FYNNEI. This CDR3 comprises 15 residues. The CDR3 sequence is CASSPNRGEVYEQYF. CDR3 DNA sequence: TGCGCCAGCAGCCCGAACAGGGGGGAGGTGTACGAGCAGTACTTC.

V gene TRBV11-2 combines with J gene TRBJ2-1; 13 bases match TRBD2. The J segment lost 9 bases and the V segment lost 7 bases, leaving 6 bases of the junction unmatched. The CDR3 spans 14 residues. In germline, CDR1 is SGHAT, CDR2 FQNNGV. CDR3 bases: TGTGCCAGCACCGGGACTAGCGGGATTGGTGAGCAGTTCTTC. Its protein is CASTGTSGIGEQFF.

This clonotype was seen at least ten times. This sequence joins TRBV28 and TRBJ2-3; D might be TRBD2 (6 bases). The germline V gene has CDR1 MDHEN and CDR2 SYDVKM. Trimming removed 6 bases at V and 3 bases at J, with 13 bases between. CDR3 length: 14 amino acids. As DNA, the CDR3 is TGTGCCAGCAGCGGGAGAGGACCTACAGATACGCAGTATTTT. It encodes CASSGRGPTDTQYF.

With regard to this clonotype: A much more abundant neighbour one base away suggests this may be a read error. The rearrangement joins TRBV7-9 to TRBJ2-7; 7 bases map to TRBD1. After removal of 5 bases from V and 5 bases from J, the junction contained 15 bases not matched to a gene. Germline lookup yields CDR1 SEHNR and CDR2 FQNEAQ (reference sequence). The CDR3 is 16 amino acids. The CDR3: CASSKQGMGPRHEQYF. In nucleotides, the CDR3 is TGTGCCAGCAGCAAACAGGGGATGGGCCCTCGGCACGAGCAGTACTTC.

This clonotype came up many times. The rearrangement uses TRBV5-8 and TRBJ2-3; D ambiguous. Germline V gene lookup returns CDR1 SGHTS and CDR2 YDEGEE. This CDR3 comprises 15 residues. The germline V and J ends were trimmed by 0 bases and 2 bases, with 10 bases remaining between them. CDR3 DNA sequence: TGTGCCAGCAGCTTGGTAGGTCAGGACACAGATACGCAGTATTTT. Amino acid sequence: CASSLVGQDTDTQYF. Drawing the rest from reference TRBV5-8 and TRBJ2-3, the complete variable domain is EAGVTQSPTHLIKTRGQQATLRCSPISGHTSVYWYQQALGLGLQFLLWYDEGEERNRGNFPPRFSGRQFPNYSSELNVNALELEDSALYLCASSLVGQDTDTQYFGPGTRLTVL.

The J gene is TRBJ1-2, the V gene TRBV29-1; possibly TRBD1 for D (6 bases). CDR1 is SQVTM, CDR2 ANQGSEA, per germline. The CDR3 extends over 13 amino acids. Trimming took 6 bases from V and 3 from J, leaving 14 bases between them. The CDR3 DNA follows: TGCAGCGTGGCAACAGGGAGGGACTATGGCTACACCTTC. Translation: CSVATGRDYGYTF.

This clonotype was observed at least ten times. The chain joins TRBV10-3 to TRBJ1-5; D not certain. Germline CDR1 ENHRY, CDR2 SYGVKD. The CDR3 has 13 residues. Trimming cost V 4 bases and J 2 bases, with 6 bases left between them. The CDR3 sequence is CAISAVGNQPQHF. The CDR3 DNA reads TGTGCCATCAGTGCTGTGGGCAATCAGCCCCAGCATTTT.

This clonotype showed up just a few times. The V and J genes are TRBV20-1 and TRBJ1-3; D is undetermined. Germline V gives CDR1 DFQATT, CDR2 SNEGSKA (reference sequence). Trimming removed 5 bases from V and 0 bases from J, with 8 bases in between. This CDR3 contains 13 residues. CDR3 sequence reads: CSASSGSGNTIYF. The CDR3 DNA reads as TGCAGTGCTTCCTCGGGCTCTGGAAACACCATATATTTT.

This clonotype was seen many times. The V and J genes are TRBV20-1 and TRBJ1-5; the D gene is possibly TRBD1 (5 bases). The CDR3 totals 13 residues. With 6 bases removed from V and 3 bases from J, the gap between germline ends came to 12 bases. Germline V gene sequence: CDR1 DFQATT, CDR2 SNEGSKA (reference sequence). CDR3 coding DNA: TGCAGTGCGCCTCTCGGGGCCAATCAGCCCCAGCATTTT. It yields the protein CSAPLGANQPQHF.

This clonotype was seen repeatedly, ten times or more. The chain combines TRBV30 with TRBJ2-5; 7 bases are a match to TRBD2. V lost 3 bases and J lost 5; bases outside the gene matches: 12. The length of the CDR3 is 15 residues. CDR1 and CDR2 from the germline V gene are GTSNPN and SVGIG (reference sequence). The CDR3 sequence: CAWSGLAERWETQYF. The CDR3 nucleotides are TGTGCCTGGAGCGGGCTAGCGGAAAGATGGGAGACCCAGTACTTC.

This rearrangement joins TRBV24-1 to TRBJ2-1; possible D gene TRBD1, 6 bases. CDR3 size: 16 residues. Germline loops: CDR1 KGHDR, CDR2 SFDVKD. The V gene lost 4 bases and the J gene lost 0 bases, with 12 bases spanning the gap. CDR3 in amino acids: CATSEKQGSSYNEQFF. The DNA for the CDR3 is TGTGCCACCAGTGAAAAACAGGGAAGCTCCTACAATGAGCAGTTCTTC.

This clonotype showed up many times. J is TRBJ2-1 and V is TRBV12-3 or TRBV12-4; 7 bases are a match to TRBD1. The CDR3 loop spans 14 amino acids. J gave up 2 bases and V 6 bases, and 4 bases lay outside the gene matches. The CDR3 reads CASSDRETYNEQFF. As DNA, the CDR3 is TGTGCCAGCAGCGACAGGGAAACCTACAATGAGCAGTTCTTC.

This clonotype was picked up a small number of times. This chain connects TRBV9 to TRBJ2-3, with no clear D. This CDR3 is 15 amino acids long. The germline V and J ends were trimmed by 4 bases and 2 bases, with 14 bases remaining between them. Germline assignment: CDR1 SGDLS and CDR2 YYNGEE. The CDR3 spells CASSQVQSNTDTQYF. The CDR3 DNA is TGTGCCAGCAGCCAAGTTCAGAGCAACACAGATACGCAGTATTTT.

This clonotype came up many times. The chain carries TRBV20-1 and TRBJ2-3; 12 bases are shared with TRBD2. The germline V gene has CDR1 DFQATT and CDR2 SNEGSKA (reference sequence). Trimming cost V 0 bases and J 5 bases; bases outside gene matches: 9. This CDR3 has 17 amino acids. The CDR3 loop is CSARDPRLAGGEDTQYF. CDR3 nucleotide sequence: TGCAGTGCTAGAGACCCCCGGCTAGCGGGAGGGGAAGATACGCAGTATTTT.